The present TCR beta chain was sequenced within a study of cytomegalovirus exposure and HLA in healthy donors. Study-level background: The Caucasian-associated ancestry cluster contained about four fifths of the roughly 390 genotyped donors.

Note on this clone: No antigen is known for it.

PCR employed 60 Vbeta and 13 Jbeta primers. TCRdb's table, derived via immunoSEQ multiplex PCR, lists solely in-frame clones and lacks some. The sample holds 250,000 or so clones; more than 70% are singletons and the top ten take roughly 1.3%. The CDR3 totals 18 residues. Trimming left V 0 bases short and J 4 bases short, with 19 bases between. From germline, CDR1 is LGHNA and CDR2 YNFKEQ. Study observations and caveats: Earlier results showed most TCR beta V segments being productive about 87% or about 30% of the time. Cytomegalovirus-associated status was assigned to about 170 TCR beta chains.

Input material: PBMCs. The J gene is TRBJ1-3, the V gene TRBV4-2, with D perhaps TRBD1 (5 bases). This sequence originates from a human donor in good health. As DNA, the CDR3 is TGTGCCAGCAGCCAAGAGACAGTTGACCGTGGCTCCGGAAACACCATATATTTT. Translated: CASSQETVDRGSGNTIYF.